A selection of T cell receptor beta chains follows, all from one sample in a study of blood T cell repertoires in COVID-19. The assay was immunoSEQ multiplex PCR, and TCRdb's table has in-frame clones only and misses some. The table shows 18,000 or so clones, with 77% occurring only once. Sequenced: peripheral blood. Every receptor here comes from a man between 65 and 79 years old with COVID-19, enrolled during active disease. Both conserved end residues are part of each CDR3. D genes are given only for firm matches. Not every row has a clone size; where given, it reads once, few, many or a size class.

clone size	V gene	J gene	D gene	CDR3 protein	CDR3 DNA
-	TRBV29-1	TRBJ2-2	TRBD2	CSAGGDTGELFF	TGCAGCGCCGGGGGGGACACCGGGGAGCTGTTTTTT
once	TRBV2	TRBJ1-1	-	CAREYRDGTEAFF	TGTGCCAGGGAATACAGGGATGGCACTGAAGCTTTCTTT
-	TRBV2	TRBJ1-4	-	CASRGVSEKLFF	TGTGCCAGCAGAGGAGTTAGTGAAAAACTGTTTTTT
few	TRBV27	TRBJ1-5	TRBD1	CASSPRDRPFNQPQHF	TGTGCCAGCAGTCCCCGGGACAGGCCTTTCAATCAGCCCCAGCATTTT
-	TRBV7-2	TRBJ1-6	-	CASSGRGGANSPLHF	TGTGCCAGCAGCGGTAGGGGCGGGGCCAATTCACCCCTCCACTTT
few	TRBV27	TRBJ2-7	TRBD2	CASSLTSSGRGPDEQYF	TGTGCCAGCAGTTTAACCTCTAGCGGGAGGGGGCCGGACGAGCAGTACTTC
-	TRBV3-1/TRBV3-2	TRBJ1-5	-	CASSQGSGRSNQPQHF	TGTGCCAGCAGCCAAGGCTCAGGTCGTAGCAATCAGCCCCAGCATTTT
-	TRBV5-4	TRBJ1-3	-	CASTHGVGVSSGNTIYF	TGTGCCAGCACCCACGGAGTAGGGGTGAGCTCTGGAAACACCATATATTTT
once	TRBV5-1	TRBJ2-2	-	CASSLQGLAYTRELFF	TGCGCCAGCAGCTTACAGGGTCTTGCGTACACCAGGGAGCTGTTTTTT
-	TRBV6-2/TRBV6-3	TRBJ2-7	-	CASSPQGLGDEQYF	TGTGCCAGCAGTCCGCAGGGTTTAGGCGACGAGCAGTACTTC
-	TRBV10-3	TRBJ2-3	-	CAIREDPSRIDTQYF	TGTGCCATCAGAGAAGACCCTTCCAGGATAGATACGCAGTATTTT
few	TRBV7-8	TRBJ1-2	-	CASSLEGLGGYTF	TGTGCCAGCAGCTTAGAAGGCCTGGGCGGCTACACCTTC
medium-sized	TRBV3-1/TRBV3-2	TRBJ1-5	-	CASSQDGGEGNQPQHF	TGTGCCAGCAGCCAAGATGGGGGGGAGGGCAATCAGCCCCAGCATTTT
-	TRBV10-2	TRBJ1-5	-	CASRQGMDNQPQHF	TGCGCCAGCAGGCAGGGAATGGACAATCAGCCCCAGCATTTT
-	TRBV28	TRBJ2-3	TRBD2	CASSPASSGSTDTQYF	TGTGCCAGCAGTCCAGCCTCTAGCGGGAGCACAGATACGCAGTATTTT
-	TRBV29-1	TRBJ2-2	-	CSVDRGNTGELFF	TGCAGCGTTGATCGGGGGAACACCGGGGAGCTGTTTTTT
-	TRBV24-1	TRBJ2-2	TRBD1	CATSERNQGADTGELFF	TGTGCCACCAGTGAACGTAATCAGGGGGCTGACACCGGGGAGCTGTTTTTT
-	TRBV28	TRBJ1-2	TRBD1	CATPKDRVSSYGYTF	TGTGCCACCCCAAAGGACAGGGTATCTTCCTATGGCTACACCTTC
once	TRBV29-1	TRBJ1-2	-	CSVGQYSGYTF	TGCAGCGTTGGACAGTATAGTGGCTACACCTTC
few	TRBV7-2	TRBJ1-1	-	CASSLGIGIVGRLNTEAFF	TGTGCCAGCAGCTTAGGAATAGGTATTGTGGGCAGACTGAACACTGAAGCTTTCTTT
-	TRBV28	TRBJ1-4	-	CASSLDSSTNEKLFF	TGTGCCAGCAGTCTGGACAGCTCTACTAATGAAAAACTGTTTTTT
few	TRBV12-5	TRBJ2-5	TRBD2	CASGWAPSSGMETQYF	TGTGCTAGTGGTTGGGCCCCCTCTAGCGGGATGGAGACCCAGTACTTC
-	TRBV4-2	TRBJ1-6	TRBD1	CASSQTGTGESPLHF	TGTGCCAGCAGCCAAACCGGGACAGGAGAGTCACCCCTCCACTTT
-	TRBV27	TRBJ2-7	-	CASSPRQGYEQYF	TGTGCCAGCAGTCCTCGCCAGGGGTACGAGCAGTACTTC
-	TRBV30	TRBJ1-2	TRBD1	CAWSPDRGGYTF	TGTGCCTGGAGTCCGGACAGGGGCGGCTACACCTTC
few	TRBV6-1	TRBJ1-5	TRBD1	CASSEVTGANQPQHF	TGTGCCAGCAGTGAAGTGACAGGGGCCAATCAGCCCCAGCATTTT
-	TRBV7-2	TRBJ2-5	TRBD1	CASSYRGDQETQYF	TGTGCCAGCAGCTACAGGGGGGACCAAGAGACCCAGTACTTC
-	TRBV29-1	TRBJ1-1	TRBD1	CSVEVQGPDTEAFF	TGCAGCGTTGAGGTACAGGGGCCTGACACTGAAGCTTTCTTT
-	TRBV6-6	TRBJ1-3	-	CASSPLPRVGNTIYF	TGTGCCAGCAGTCCCCTGCCCAGGGTTGGAAACACCATATATTTT
-	TRBV7-3	TRBJ2-3	TRBD2	CASSYFSGGAGDTQYF	TGTGCCAGCAGCTATTTTAGCGGGGGGGCTGGAGATACGCAGTATTTT
-	TRBV29-1	TRBJ2-6	-	CSVGNYSGANVLTF	TGCAGCGTTGGTAATTACTCTGGGGCCAACGTCCTGACTTTC
-	TRBV12-5	TRBJ2-1	-	CASAFRDSYNEQFF	TGTGCTAGTGCTTTTCGGGACTCCTACAATGAGCAGTTCTTC
-	TRBV7-3	TRBJ1-5	-	CASSLMRVRDQPQHF	TGTGCCAGCAGCTTAATGAGGGTACGGGATCAGCCCCAGCATTTT
-	TRBV6-4	TRBJ1-6	-	CASSGGLNSPLHF	TGTGCCAGCAGTGGAGGCTTGAATTCACCCCTCCACTTT
-	TRBV6-5	TRBJ1-5	-	CASSSLGSVGNQPQHF	TGTGCCAGCAGTTCCTTGGGCAGTGTGGGCAATCAGCCCCAGCATTTT
-	TRBV7-2	TRBJ2-5	-	CASSLGPSPETQYF	TGTGCCAGCAGCTTAGGCCCTAGTCCAGAGACCCAGTACTTC
few	TRBV14	TRBJ2-7	TRBD2	CASSQLAGGTEQYF	TGTGCCAGCAGCCAGCTAGCGGGAGGGACCGAGCAGTACTTC
-	TRBV10-1	TRBJ2-2	-	CASARGNTGELFF	TGCGCCAGTGCCAGGGGGAACACCGGGGAGCTGTTTTTT
-	TRBV5-6	TRBJ1-4	-	CASSSRSGTFHEKLFF	TGTGCCAGCAGCTCCCGTTCCGGGACTTTCCATGAAAAACTGTTTTTT
-	TRBV28	TRBJ1-5	-	CASSFSRGGNQPQHF	TGTGCCAGCAGTTTCAGCAGGGGAGGCAATCAGCCCCAGCATTTT
-	TRBV12-3/TRBV12-4	TRBJ2-1	-	CASSFGGPGFF	TGTGCCAGCAGCTTCGGGGGGCCGGGGTTCTTC
-	TRBV2	TRBJ2-7	-	CASSVDRTYEQYF	TGTGCCAGCAGCGTAGACAGGACATACGAGCAGTACTTC
once	TRBV7-8	TRBJ1-6	TRBD1	CASSLGGPGTAVSPLHF	TGTGCCAGCAGCTTAGGGGGACCTGGGACAGCCGTTTCACCCCTCCACTTT
-	TRBV7-9	TRBJ1-1	-	CASSMTGNTEAFF	TGTGCCAGCAGCATGACGGGGAACACTGAAGCTTTCTTT
-	TRBV27	TRBJ2-2	-	CASSYRRGRVGELFF	TGTGCCAGCAGTTATCGGAGGGGGCGGGTCGGGGAGCTGTTTTTT
-	TRBV29-1	TRBJ2-2	TRBD1	CSVEDHSQGESGELFF	TGCAGCGTTGAAGATCACTCACAGGGGGAGTCCGGGGAGCTGTTTTTT
few	TRBV19	TRBJ2-1	-	CASTQLGSYNEQFF	TGTGCCAGTACCCAACTAGGTTCCTACAATGAGCAGTTCTTC
-	TRBV6-5	TRBJ1-5	TRBD1	CASSGQGMDQPQHF	TGTGCCAGCAGCGGACAGGGAATGGATCAGCCCCAGCATTTT
-	TRBV7-9	TRBJ1-6	-	CASSFPTGVEGNSPLHF	TGTGCCAGCAGTTTTCCAACAGGAGTGGAGGGTAATTCACCCCTCCACTTT
few	TRBV7-9	TRBJ2-3	TRBD2	CASSPLARDTQYF	TGTGCCAGCAGCCCACTAGCGAGAGATACGCAGTATTTT
-	TRBV28	TRBJ2-5	-	CASSLNYGKYF	TGTGCCAGCAGTCTCAACTACGGGAAGTACTTC
once	TRBV11-2	TRBJ2-1	-	CASSTRTGSYNEQFF	TGTGCCAGCAGCACTAGGACGGGGAGCTACAATGAGCAGTTCTTC